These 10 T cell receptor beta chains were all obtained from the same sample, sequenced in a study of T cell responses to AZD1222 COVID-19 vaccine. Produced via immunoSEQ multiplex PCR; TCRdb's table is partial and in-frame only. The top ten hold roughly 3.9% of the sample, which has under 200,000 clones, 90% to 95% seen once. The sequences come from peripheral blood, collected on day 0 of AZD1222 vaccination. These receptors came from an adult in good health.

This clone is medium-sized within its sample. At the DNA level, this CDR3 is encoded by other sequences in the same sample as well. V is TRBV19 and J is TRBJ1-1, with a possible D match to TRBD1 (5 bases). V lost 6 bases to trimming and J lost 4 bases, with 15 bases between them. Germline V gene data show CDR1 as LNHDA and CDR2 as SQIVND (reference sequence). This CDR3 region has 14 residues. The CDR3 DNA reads TGTGCCAGTAGCCTAGGAGGGGTGGGCACTGAAGCTTTCTTT. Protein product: CASSLGGVGTEAFF.

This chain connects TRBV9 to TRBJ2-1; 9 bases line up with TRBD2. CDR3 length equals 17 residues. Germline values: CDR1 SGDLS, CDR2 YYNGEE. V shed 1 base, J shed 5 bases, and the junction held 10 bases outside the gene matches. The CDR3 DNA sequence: TGTGCCAGCAGCGTATCCCAACGGCTAGCGGGGAACAATGAGCAGTTCTTC. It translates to CASSVSQRLAGNNEQFF.

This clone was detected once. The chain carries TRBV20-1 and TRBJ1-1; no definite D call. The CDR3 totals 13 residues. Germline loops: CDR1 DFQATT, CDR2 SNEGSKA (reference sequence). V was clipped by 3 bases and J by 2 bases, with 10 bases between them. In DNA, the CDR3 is TGCAGTGCTAGTCGGGGTTATAACACTGAAGCTTTCTTT. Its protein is CSASRGYNTEAFF.

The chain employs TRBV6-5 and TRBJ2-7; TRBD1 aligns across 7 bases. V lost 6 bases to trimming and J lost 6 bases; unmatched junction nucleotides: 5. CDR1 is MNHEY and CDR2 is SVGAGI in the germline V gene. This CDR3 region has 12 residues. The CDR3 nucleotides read TGTGCCAGCAGCCAGACAGGGTCCGAGCAGTACTTC. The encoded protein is CASSQTGSEQYF.

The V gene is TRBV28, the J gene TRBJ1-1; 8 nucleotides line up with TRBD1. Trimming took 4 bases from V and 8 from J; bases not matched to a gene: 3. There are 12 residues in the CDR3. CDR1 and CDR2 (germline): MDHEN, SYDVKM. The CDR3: CASSSRTGEAFF. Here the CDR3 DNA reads TGTGCCAGCAGTTCCCGGACAGGGGAAGCTTTCTTT.

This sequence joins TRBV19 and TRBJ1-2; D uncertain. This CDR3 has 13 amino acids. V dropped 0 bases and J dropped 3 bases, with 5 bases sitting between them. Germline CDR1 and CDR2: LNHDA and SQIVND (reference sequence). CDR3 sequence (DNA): TGTGCCAGTAGTATAGAACATTACTATGGCTACACCTTC. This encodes CASSIEHYYGYTF.

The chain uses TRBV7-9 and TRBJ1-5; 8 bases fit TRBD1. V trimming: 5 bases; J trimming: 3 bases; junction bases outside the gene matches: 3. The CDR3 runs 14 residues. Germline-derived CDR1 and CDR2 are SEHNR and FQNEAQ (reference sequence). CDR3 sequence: CASSPTGDNQPQHF. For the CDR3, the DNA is TGTGCCAGCAGCCCGACAGGGGACAATCAGCCCCAGCATTTT.

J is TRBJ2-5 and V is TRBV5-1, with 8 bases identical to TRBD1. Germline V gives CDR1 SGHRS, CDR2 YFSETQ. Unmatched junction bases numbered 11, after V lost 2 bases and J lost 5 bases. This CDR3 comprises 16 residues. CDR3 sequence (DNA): TGCGCCAGCAGCTTCATCCCGGACAGGGTCACGGAGACCCAGTACTTC. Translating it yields CASSFIPDRVTETQYF.

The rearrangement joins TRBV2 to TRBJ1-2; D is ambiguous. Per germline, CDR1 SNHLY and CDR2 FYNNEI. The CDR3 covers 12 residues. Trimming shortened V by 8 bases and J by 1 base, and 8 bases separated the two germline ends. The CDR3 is CASVGRNYGYTF. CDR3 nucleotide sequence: TGTGCCAGCGTCGGACGTAACTATGGCTACACCTTC.

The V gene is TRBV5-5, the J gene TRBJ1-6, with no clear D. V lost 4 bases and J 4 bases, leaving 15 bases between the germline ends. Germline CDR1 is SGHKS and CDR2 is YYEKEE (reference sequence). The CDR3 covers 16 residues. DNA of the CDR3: TGTGCCAGCAGCCCCCCAGGTGCCCGGTATAATTCACCCCTCCACTTT. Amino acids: CASSPPGARYNSPLHF.